A single sample gave rise to the 29 T cell receptor beta chains below, sequenced in a study of T cells expressing NK-cell markers. TCRdb reprocessed the 5' RACE reads and stores each CDR3 protein as one record, lacking DNA. This sample's clone table lists roughly 380,000 distinct CDR3 sequences. The sequenced material came from blood T cells: a sorted CD56 or NKG2C T cell subset, CD4+ or CD8+ T cells, or bulk PBMC T cells (not recorded which). These receptor sequences come from a man between 18 and 69 years old in good health.

V usage is TRBV12-3 or TRBV12-4 and J usage is TRBJ2-1; TCRdb proposes TRBD1, but this gene call is untestable without DNA. The CDR3 totals 17 residues. This CDR3 is CASSLALRRGPYNEQFF.

The V call is TRBV11-1, the J call TRBJ2-2; TCRdb's D gene call, TRBD1, goes unchecked for lack of DNA. This CDR3 has 18 amino acids. Germline V gene sequence: CDR1 SGHAT, CDR2 FQDESV (reference sequence). This CDR3 reads CASSITGDRLLNTGELFF.

The chain carries TRBV3-1 and TRBJ2-3; the TRBD2 assignment by TCRdb is unverifiable without DNA. The germline CDR1 and CDR2 sequences are LGHDT and YNNKEL (reference sequence). This CDR3 is 18 amino acids long. CDR3: CASSQDTGLAFGADTQYF.

This chain links TRBV5-1 with TRBJ2-3; the D call from TCRdb, TRBD1, cannot be confirmed without DNA. The CDR3 runs to 16 residues. Germline values: CDR1 SGHRS, CDR2 YFSETQ. CDR3 in amino acids: CASSLDGGLNADTQYF.

V is TRBV6-1 and J is TRBJ2-4; TCRdb lists TRBD1, though no DNA is available to test this call. This CDR3 is built from 16 residues. Germline lookup yields CDR1 MNHNS and CDR2 SASEGT. CDR3 region: CASSGKTGAAGNIQYF.

This chain joins TRBV20-1 and TRBJ2-5; TCRdb returns TRBD2, unconfirmable since there is no DNA. Germline CDR1 reads DFQATT; CDR2 reads SNEGSKA (reference sequence). This CDR3 contains 17 residues. The CDR3 protein is CSARKQAGGLYQETQYF.

The V and J genes are TRBV19 and TRBJ2-7; with no DNA, the TCRdb D assignment of TRBD1 cannot be verified. Per germline, CDR1 LNHDA and CDR2 SQIVND (reference sequence). This CDR3 region has 15 residues. The chain's CDR3 is CASSTRTGGTYEQYF.

J is TRBJ2-7 and V is TRBV5-1; TCRdb outputs TRBD2, but without DNA this stays unchecked. In germline, CDR1 is SGHRS, CDR2 YFSETQ. The CDR3 covers 15 residues. The CDR3 here is CASSLVTGTSYEQYF.

The chain carries TRBV18 and TRBJ2-3; lacking DNA, the TRBD1 call made by TCRdb goes unchecked. The CDR3 sequence is 17 residues long. The V gene's germline CDR1 is KGHSH and CDR2 LQKENI. The CDR3 sequence: CASSLSGRAISTDTQYF.

The chain links TRBV3-1 to TRBJ2-1; TCRdb calls TRBD1, which cannot be checked without DNA. CDR3 size: 14 residues. Germline CDR1 LGHDT, CDR2 YNNKEL (reference sequence). CDR3 in amino acids: CASSQGVPTGEQFF.

V gene TRBV12-3 or TRBV12-4 combines with J gene TRBJ2-5; the TCRdb call, TRBD2, lacks DNA for checking. The CDR3 spans 13 residues. The CDR3 spells CASGRGVLETQYF.

The chain carries TRBV10-3 and TRBJ1-3. This CDR3 has 16 amino acids. The germline gives CDR1 ENHRY, CDR2 SYGVKD. The CDR3 sequence is CAISPSTALGGNTIYF.

The chain links TRBV27 to TRBJ1-5; TCRdb's assignment of TRBD1 cannot be checked, as there is no DNA. The germline V gene has CDR1 MNHEY and CDR2 SMNVEV (reference sequence). This CDR3 comprises 16 residues. CDR3 sequence: CASRRTGILVDQPQHF.

This chain connects TRBV5-1 to TRBJ2-6; TCRdb reports TRBD1, a call that lacks DNA to check it against. The CDR3 loop spans 18 amino acids. Looked up from germline, CDR1 is SGHRS and CDR2 is YFSETQ. The CDR3 sequence is CASSPRAGGRSGANVLTF. The full variable domain, rest sourced from reference TRBV5-1 and TRBJ2-6, is KAGVTQTPRYLIKTRGQQVTLSCSPISGHRSVSWYQQTPGQGLQFLFEYFSETQRNKGNFPGRFSGRQFSNSRSEMNVSTLELGDSALYLCASSPRAGGRSGANVLTFGAGSRLTVL.

This sequence joins TRBV3-1 and TRBJ2-1. The V gene's germline CDR1 is LGHDT and CDR2 YNNKEL (reference sequence). The CDR3 consists of 12 residues. The CDR3 sequence is CASSLPRGEQFF.

The rearrangement links TRBV3-1 to TRBJ1-1. CDR1 and CDR2 (germline): LGHDT, YNNKEL (reference sequence). There are 16 residues in the CDR3. CDR3 residues: CASSQDFGNLNTEAFF. The whole variable domain, remainder taken from reference TRBV3-1 and TRBJ1-1, is DTAVSQTPKYLVTQMGNDKSIKCEQNLGHDTMYWYKQDSKKFLKIMFSYNNKELIINETVPNRFSPKSPDKAHLNLHINSLELGDSAVYFCASSQDFGNLNTEAFFGQGTRLTVV.

The chain combines TRBV10-3 with TRBJ2-5; TCRdb's D call, TRBD2, is unchecked because there is no DNA. The CDR3 has 16 residues. Germline CDR1 is ENHRY and CDR2 is SYGVKD. The CDR3 here is CAISPPGLTIQETQYF.

J is TRBJ1-2 and V is TRBV28; TCRdb returns TRBD1, unconfirmable since there is no DNA. Germline-derived CDR1 and CDR2 are MDHEN and SYDVKM. This CDR3 is 15 amino acids long. This chain's CDR3 is CASTPGGATNYGYTF.

The chain combines TRBV20-1 with TRBJ2-5; checking the TCRdb D call of TRBD1 is not possible without DNA. The CDR3 has 13 amino acids. The germline gives CDR1 DFQATT, CDR2 SNEGSKA (reference sequence). The CDR3 loop is CSPRWRGTETQYF.

The chain employs TRBV20-1 and TRBJ2-7; with no DNA, the TCRdb D assignment of TRBD1 cannot be verified. CDR3 length: 16 amino acids. The germline CDR1 and CDR2 sequences are DFQATT and SNEGSKA (reference sequence). CDR3 in amino acids: CSATSPGTGATYEQYF.

The rearrangement uses TRBV5-5 and TRBJ2-7. In germline, CDR1 is SGHKS, CDR2 YYEKEE (reference sequence). This CDR3 has 14 amino acids. Here the CDR3 reads CASSLSTNSYEQYF.

The chain recombines TRBV7-3 with TRBJ2-5; TCRdb's D gene call, TRBD2, goes unchecked for lack of DNA. The CDR3 loop spans 16 amino acids. CDR1 SGHTA and CDR2 FQGTGA come from the germline V gene. This CDR3 reads CASSLNGGGASETQYF.

The chain carries TRBV29-1 and TRBJ2-7; the TRBD1 assignment by TCRdb is unverifiable without DNA. There are 12 residues in the CDR3. Germline V gene sequence: CDR1 SQVTM, CDR2 ANQGSEA. The CDR3 reads CSFADSLGEQYF.

This rearrangement joins TRBV20-1 to TRBJ2-3; the TCRdb D gene call, TRBD1, has no DNA to confirm it. Looked up from germline, CDR1 is DFQATT and CDR2 is SNEGSKA (reference sequence). The CDR3 contains 14 residues. This chain's CDR3 is CSARGRRNTDTQYF.

This chain connects TRBV20-1 to TRBJ1-5; no DNA is available, so the TRBD1 call from TCRdb remains unchecked. The V gene's germline CDR1 is DFQATT and CDR2 SNEGSKA (reference sequence). The length of the CDR3 is 15 residues. CDR3 protein: CSARARQGLNQPQHF.

This rearrangement joins TRBV20-1 to TRBJ2-3; TCRdb names TRBD1, which stays unverified in the absence of DNA. The CDR3 is 17 amino acids. CDR1 and CDR2 from the germline V gene are DFQATT and SNEGSKA (reference sequence). The CDR3 here is CSAPGTLDRASTDTQYF.

The chain uses TRBV30 and TRBJ1-6. CDR3 length: 14 residues. CDR1 is GTSNPN and CDR2 is SVGIG in the germline V gene (reference sequence). CDR3 sequence reads: CAWRRNSLNSPLHF. Filled out from reference TRBV30 and TRBJ1-6, the complete variable domain reads SQTIHQWPATLVQPVGSPLSLECTVEGTSNPNLYWYRQAAGRGLQLLFYSVGIGQISSEVPQNLSASRPQDRQFILSSKKLLLSDSGFYLCAWRRNSLNSPLHFGNGTRLTVT.

The chain combines TRBV6-1 with TRBJ2-1; the D gene TCRdb calls, TRBD1, cannot be checked with no DNA. The CDR3 is 18 residues long. CDR1 is MNHNS and CDR2 is SASEGT in the germline V gene. CDR3 residues: CASSEAGRGRISLNEQFF.

The chain uses TRBV7-9 and TRBJ1-3. Germline CDR1 is SEHNR and CDR2 is FQNEAQ (reference sequence). The CDR3 consists of 11 residues. The CDR3 is CARASGNTIYF.